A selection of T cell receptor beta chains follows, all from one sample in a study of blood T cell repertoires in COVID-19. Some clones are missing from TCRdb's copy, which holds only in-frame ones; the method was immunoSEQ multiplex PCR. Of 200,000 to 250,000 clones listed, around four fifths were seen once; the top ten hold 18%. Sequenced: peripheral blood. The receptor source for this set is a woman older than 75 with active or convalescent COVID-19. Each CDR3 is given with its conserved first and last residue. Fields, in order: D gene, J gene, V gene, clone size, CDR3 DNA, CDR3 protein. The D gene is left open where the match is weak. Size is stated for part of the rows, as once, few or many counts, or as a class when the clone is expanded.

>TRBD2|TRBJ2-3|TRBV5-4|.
TGTGCCAGCAGCTTGACGGGCGGGAGAAGGGGACCAGATACGCAGTATTTT
CASSLTGGRRGPDTQYF
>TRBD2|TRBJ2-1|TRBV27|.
TGTGCCAGCAGTTTACTATCAACTGTTTATGGCTCCCCCGCTAGCGGGAGGAATGAGCAGTTCTTC
CASSLLSTVYGSPASGRNEQFF
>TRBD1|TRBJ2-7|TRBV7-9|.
TGTGCCAGCAGCCCAGGACAGGGTAGGACCTACGAGCAGTACTTC
CASSPGQGRTYEQYF
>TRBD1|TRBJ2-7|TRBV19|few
TGTGCCAGTAGTACAACAGGGGGCCGACTAGCCACCCCTTACGAGCAGTACTTC
CASSTTGGRLATPYEQYF
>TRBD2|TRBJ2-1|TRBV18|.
TGTGCCAGCTCCCCTAGCGGATCTTACAATGAGCAGTTCTTC
CASSPSGSYNEQFF
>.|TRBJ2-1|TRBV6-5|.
TGTGCCAGCAAATCCCGGGGAGATGAGCAGTTCTTC
CASKSRGDEQFF
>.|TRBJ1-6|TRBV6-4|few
TGTGCCAGCAGTGACCGGAGCTCCTATAATTCACCCCTCCACTTT
CASSDRSSYNSPLHF
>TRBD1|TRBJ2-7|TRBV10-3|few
TGTGCCTCCCGGGACAGTACCTACGAGCAGTACTTC
CASRDSTYEQYF
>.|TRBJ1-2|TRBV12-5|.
TGTGCTAGTGGTTTGGCCCCGATTGGGGCCTATGGCTACACCTTC
CASGLAPIGAYGYTF
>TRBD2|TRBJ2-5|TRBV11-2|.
TGTGCCAGCAGCTTAGAATGGGCTAGCGGGTTTCAAGAGACCCAGTACTTC
CASSLEWASGFQETQYF
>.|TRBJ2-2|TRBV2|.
TGTGCCAGCAGTGATGGGGCCTTCAGGGGTGCCGGGGAGCTGTTTTTT
CASSDGAFRGAGELFF
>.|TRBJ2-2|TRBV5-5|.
TGTGCCAGCAGCTTGCTGGGCTCGACGGAGCTGTTTTTT
CASSLLGSTELFF
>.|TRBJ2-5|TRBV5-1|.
TGCGCCAGCAGCTATGGCCGGGGGCAAGAGACCCAGTACTTC
CASSYGRGQETQYF
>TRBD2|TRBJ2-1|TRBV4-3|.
TGCGCCAGCAGCCACATCCCTGGACTAGCGGGGGTTCGCTCCTACAATGAGCAGTTCTTC
CASSHIPGLAGVRSYNEQFF
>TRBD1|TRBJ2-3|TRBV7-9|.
TGTGCCAGCAGCTTAGCTAGGGGGCTGAGGCGCACAGATACGCAGTATTTT
CASSLARGLRRTDTQYF
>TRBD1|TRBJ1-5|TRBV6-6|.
TGTGCCAGCAGTCGCGGGACAGGGGGCGGCAATCAGCCCCAGCATTTT
CASSRGTGGGNQPQHF
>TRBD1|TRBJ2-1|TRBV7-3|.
TGTGCCAGCAGCTCTTCTCGCGACAGGGGGGGAAATGAGCAGTTCTTC
CASSSSRDRGGNEQFF
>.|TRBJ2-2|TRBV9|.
TGTGCCAGCAGCGCCTCCTCTTCGCGGGGTACCGGGGAGCTGTTTTTT
CASSASSSRGTGELFF
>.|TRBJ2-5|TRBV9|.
TGTGCCAGCAGCGTAGGGGGCCCAAAAGAGACCCAGTACTTC
CASSVGGPKETQYF
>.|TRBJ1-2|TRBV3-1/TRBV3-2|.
TGTGCCAGTCTCGGGGGGCAAAGTGGCTACACCTTC
CASLGGQSGYTF
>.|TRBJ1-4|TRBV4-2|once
TGTGCCAGCAGCCAAGTGCGGGGGGGGTCAAATGAAAAACTGTTTTTT
CASSQVRGGSNEKLFF
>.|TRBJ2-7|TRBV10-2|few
TGCGCCAGCAGTGAGTCTCGACAGCGTACCTTCTACGAGCAGTACTTC
CASSESRQRTFYEQYF
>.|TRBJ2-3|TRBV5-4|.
TGTGCCAGCAGCTTGGGAATTCGGGGGGCTGGCACAGATACGCAGTATTTT
CASSLGIRGAGTDTQYF
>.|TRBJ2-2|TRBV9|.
TGTGCCAGCAGCGTAGCACAGTTCACCGGGGAGCTGTTTTTT
CASSVAQFTGELFF
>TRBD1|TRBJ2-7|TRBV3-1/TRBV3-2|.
TGTGCCAGCAGCCACCCGACAGGGGGGTACGAGCAGTACTTC
CASSHPTGGYEQYF
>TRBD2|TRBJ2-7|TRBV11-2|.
TGTGCCAGCAGCCGGGGGGGTAGCGGGAAATACGAGCAGTACTTC
CASSRGGSGKYEQYF
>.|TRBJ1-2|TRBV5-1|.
TGCGCCAGCAGCACGGGGTTGGGTTCTGGCTACACCTTC
CASSTGLGSGYTF
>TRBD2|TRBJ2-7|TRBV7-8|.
TGTGCCAGCAGCTTAGTGGGAGGGCGGACCTACGAGCAGTACTTC
CASSLVGGRTYEQYF
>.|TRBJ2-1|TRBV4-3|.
TGCGCCAGCAGGGGACTCTCGAATGAGCAGTTCTTC
CASRGLSNEQFF
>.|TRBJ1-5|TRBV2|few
TGTGCCAGCAGTGTTTTACAGGGCGACAATCAGCCCCAGCATTTT
CASSVLQGDNQPQHF